Following are 19 T cell receptor beta chains from one sample sequenced in a study of blood T cell repertoires in COVID-19. Profiled with immunoSEQ multiplex PCR; TCRdb holds only in-frame clones, not every one. The sample lists 150,000 to 200,000 clones, approximately 80% occurring once. The sequenced sample consisted of PBMCs or T cells enriched from blood (not recorded which). Source of these receptors: a man aged 45-60 years who had recovered from COVID-19.

V is TRBV6-1 and J is TRBJ1-5, with D possibly being TRBD1 (5 bases). Germline CDR1 is MNHNS and CDR2 is SASEGT. V lost 1 base and J lost 9, with 16 bases in between. The CDR3 is made up of 15 amino acids. In nucleotides, the CDR3 is TGTGCCAGCAGTGAAGGTGACAGCGGGGATCGGCCCCAGCATTTT. As protein: CASSEGDSGDRPQHF.

The V call is TRBV6-1, the J call TRBJ2-2; D is uncertain. Between the trimmed V and J ends, which lost 2 bases and 0 bases, there was a span of 4 bases. The CDR3 covers 14 residues. Per germline, CDR1 MNHNS and CDR2 SASEGT. This CDR3 reads CASSETTNTGELFF. The CDR3, as DNA: TGTGCCAGCAGTGAAACAACGAACACCGGGGAGCTGTTTTTT.

This clone was seen a few times. The chain employs TRBV7-2 and TRBJ2-7, with 9 bases matching TRBD1. V lost 5 bases, J lost 3 bases, and 5 bases stayed unmatched. CDR3 size: 14 residues. Germline CDR1 SGHTA, CDR2 FQGNSA. This CDR3 reads CASSQPDRGYEQYF. Written as DNA, the CDR3 is TGTGCCAGCAGCCAACCGGACAGGGGCTACGAGCAGTACTTC.

This clone has a handful of counts. The chain combines TRBV5-1 with TRBJ2-3; TRBD2 aligns across 11 bases. The CDR3 consists of 17 residues. The germline V gene encodes CDR1 SGHRS and CDR2 YFSETQ. With 0 bases clipped from V and 0 bases from J, the junction kept 3 bases outside the gene matches. The CDR3 protein is CASSLEVAGGSTDTQYF. The CDR3 nucleotides read TGCGCCAGCAGCTTGGAGGTAGCGGGGGGGAGCACAGATACGCAGTATTTT.

V gene TRBV5-1 combines with J gene TRBJ1-2; 7 bases fit TRBD1. Germline V gives CDR1 SGHRS, CDR2 YFSETQ. V lost 3 bases and J lost 2; bases outside the gene matches: 4. This CDR3 region has 14 residues. The DNA of the CDR3 is TGCGCCAGCAGCTCTCAACAGGGGAACTATGGCTACACCTTC. It codes for CASSSQQGNYGYTF. Full variable domain (missing parts from reference TRBV5-1 and TRBJ1-2): KAGVTQTPRYLIKTRGQQVTLSCSPISGHRSVSWYQQTPGQGLQFLFEYFSETQRNKGNFPGRFSGRQFSNSRSEMNVSTLELGDSALYLCASSSQQGNYGYTFGSGTRLTVV.

A single count supports this clone. The chain joins TRBV19 to TRBJ1-1, with D possibly being TRBD1 (6 bases). Trimming stripped 5 bases from V and 3 bases from J, with 16 bases between. The germline gives CDR1 LNHDA, CDR2 SQIVND (reference sequence). The CDR3 is 15 residues long. The CDR3 DNA follows: TGTGCCAGTAGTGACCGTCTGGCAGGGGACACTGAAGCTTTCTTT. Translation gives CASSDRLAGDTEAFF. Using reference TRBV19 and TRBJ1-1 for the parts outside the CDR3, the full variable domain is DGGITQSPKYLFRKEGQNVTLSCEQNLNHDAMYWYRQDPGQGLRLIYYSQIVNDFQKGDIAEGYSVSREKKESFPLTVTSAQKNPTAFYLCASSDRLAGDTEAFFGQGTRLTVV.

This clone was observed once. The rearrangement joins TRBV5-4 to TRBJ2-5; 13 bases are a match to TRBD2. Germline V gene lookup returns CDR1 SGHNT and CDR2 YYREEE (reference sequence). V gave up 4 bases and J gave up 4 bases; unmatched junction bases: 10. This CDR3 has 17 residues. CDR3: CASSAPTSGGAVETQYF. The CDR3, as DNA: TGTGCCAGCAGCGCCCCAACTAGCGGGGGGGCCGTAGAGACCCAGTACTTC.

This chain links TRBV3-1 (or the pseudogene TRBV3-2) with TRBJ1-2; TRBD1 matches at 9 bases. Germline CDR1 LGHDT, CDR2 YNNKEL (reference sequence). The CDR3 contains 13 residues. With 4 bases clipped from V and 8 bases from J, the junction kept 5 bases outside the gene matches. The CDR3 bases are TGTGCCAGCAGCCCCGGGACAGGGAACGGCTACACCTTC. Encoded protein: CASSPGTGNGYTF.

The chain recombines TRBV7-8 with TRBJ2-7; 9 nucleotides agree with TRBD1. CDR1 SGHVS and CDR2 FQNEAQ come from the germline V gene. CDR3 length: 15 amino acids. J gave up 1 base and V 5 bases, and 6 bases lay outside the gene matches. For the CDR3, the DNA is TGTGCCAGCAGCAAGGGACAGGGACTATCCTACGAGCAGTACTTC. This codes for CASSKGQGLSYEQYF. Looking up the rest from reference TRBV7-8 and TRBJ2-7 gives the full variable domain: GAGVSQSPRYKVAKRGQDVALRCDPISGHVSLFWYQQALGQGPEFLTYFQNEAQLDKSGLPSDRFFAERPEGSVSTLKIQRTQQEDSAVYLCASSKGQGLSYEQYFGPGTRLTVT.

The chain couples TRBV18 to TRBJ1-1; 9 positions match TRBD1. Germline assignment: CDR1 KGHSH and CDR2 LQKENI. J gave up 4 bases and V 4 bases, and 10 bases lay outside the gene matches. This CDR3 is built from 16 residues. CDR3 sequence (DNA): TGTGCCAGCTCACTCCCATTGGGACAGGGCGGCACTGAAGCTTTCTTT. Residues: CASSLPLGQGGTEAFF.

The chain recombines TRBV14 with TRBJ2-5, with 10 bases lining up with TRBD1. This CDR3 is 15 amino acids long. V dropped 5 bases and J dropped 4; count of bases not matched to a gene: 7. CDR1 is SGHDN, CDR2 FVKESK, per germline. CDR3 residues: CASSTAGTGAETQYF. The CDR3 DNA sequence: TGTGCCAGCAGCACTGCCGGGACAGGGGCAGAGACCCAGTACTTC.

This rearrangement joins TRBV3-1 (or the pseudogene TRBV3-2) to TRBJ1-2, with D perhaps TRBD1 (6 bases). The CDR3 consists of 15 residues. V dropped 4 bases and J dropped 1 base, with 13 bases sitting between them. CDR1 and CDR2 from the germline V gene are LGHDT and YNNKEL (reference sequence). CDR3 coding DNA: TGTGCCAGCAGCCTCGGGGGGGCCGGTAACTATGGCTACACCTTC. It yields the protein CASSLGGAGNYGYTF.

V is TRBV6-5 and J is TRBJ2-5; D remains unclear. The CDR3 is made up of 12 amino acids. The V gene's germline CDR1 is MNHEY and CDR2 SVGAGI. Trimming removed 2 bases at V and 3 bases at J, with 4 bases between. DNA for the CDR3: TGTGCCAGCAGTTACCCAAAAGAGACCCAGTACTTC. This translates into CASSYPKETQYF.

The CDR3 loop is CASSLATGDRLTHSGNTIYF. CDR3 bases: TGTGCCAGCTCACTCGCAACCGGGGACAGACTCACTCACTCTGGAAACACCATATATTTT. The chain is built from TRBV18 and TRBJ1-3; TRBD1 aligns across 7 bases. This CDR3 has 20 residues. Germline V gives CDR1 KGHSH, CDR2 LQKENI. J gave up 0 bases and V 4 bases, and 18 bases lay outside the gene matches.

This chain uses TRBV7-6 with TRBJ1-4; D remains unclear. This CDR3 is built from 15 residues. V was trimmed by 1 base and J by 5 bases, leaving 11 bases between them. Per the germline V gene, CDR1 is SGHVS and CDR2 is FNYEAQ. CDR3 region: CASSLGLAGNEKLFF. In nucleotides, the CDR3 is TGTGCCAGCAGCTTAGGTCTCGCGGGGAATGAAAAACTGTTTTTT.

CDR3 amino acids: CAISGDRDTGELFF. The DNA of the CDR3 is TGTGCCATCAGTGGTGACAGAGACACCGGGGAGCTGTTTTTT. V gene TRBV10-3 combines with J gene TRBJ2-2, with D perhaps TRBD1 (5 bases). Germline-derived CDR1 and CDR2 are ENHRY and SYGVKD. The germline V and J ends were trimmed by 4 bases and 3 bases, with 9 bases remaining between them. The CDR3 is 14 residues long.

This chain's CDR3 is CASSEPGAHSNQPQHF. As DNA, the CDR3 is TGTGCCAGCAGTGAACCAGGGGCCCATAGCAATCAGCCCCAGCATTTT. The rearrangement joins TRBV2 to TRBJ1-5, with D tentatively TRBD1 (6 bases). The V gene lost 2 bases and the J gene lost 0 bases, with 11 bases spanning the gap. There are 16 residues in the CDR3. Per germline, CDR1 SNHLY and CDR2 FYNNEI.

The J gene is TRBJ1-3, the V gene TRBV6-5, with TRBD1 as a possible D gene (6 bases). This CDR3 is 15 amino acids long. Germline V gene sequence: CDR1 MNHEY, CDR2 SVGAGI. The V and J ends lost 7 bases and 2 bases respectively, with 15 bases between them. The CDR3 region has the DNA TGTGCCAGCAATACTCCAGGGGTAGCTGGAAACACCATATATTTT. Protein product: CASNTPGVAGNTIYF.

The chain joins TRBV2 to TRBJ1-1, with a weak D call TRBD1 (5 bases). Germline V CDR1 and CDR2: SNHLY, FYNNEI. Trimming removed 0 bases at V and 4 bases at J, with 12 bases between. The CDR3 length is 15 residues. The CDR3 coding sequence is TGTGCCAGCAGTGAAGCGCTTCTGGGGGGCACTGAAGCTTTCTTT. This sequence encodes CASSEALLGGTEAFF. The whole variable domain, filled in from reference TRBV2 and TRBJ1-1, reads EPEVTQTPSHQVTQMGQEVILRCVPISNHLYFYWYRQILGQKVEFLVSFYNNEISEKSEIFDDQFSVERPDGSNFTLKIRSTKLEDSAMYFCASSEALLGGTEAFFGQGTRLTVV.